Following are 18 T cell receptor beta chains from one sample sequenced in a study of T cell repertoires in cytomegalovirus infection. MiXCR was run by TCRdb on the reads, yielding one entry per CDR3 protein. The data contain about 230,000 distinct CDR3 sequences, about 5.9% of them seen just once; the ten biggest clones take up about 6%. What was sequenced was PBMCs. These receptors were obtained from a human donor in good health (CMV status not recorded). Some clones in this sample may be carry-over from other donors' samples.

This clonotype was recorded many times. The chain combines TRBV28 with TRBJ1-5, with D hard to call. This CDR3 region has 16 residues. Germline V gene sequence: CDR1 MDHEN, CDR2 SYDVKM. V was clipped by 1 base and J by 5 bases, with 15 bases between them. The CDR3 DNA reads TGTGCCAGCAGTTTATTAACCGGCACTCAATATCAGCCCCAGCATTTT. As protein: CASSLLTGTQYQPQHF.

This clonotype was seen ten or more times. The gene calls are TRBV5-4 and TRBJ2-5; D unclear. This CDR3 is built from 14 residues. V lost 0 bases, J lost 5 bases, and 11 bases lay in between. Germline lookup yields CDR1 SGHNT and CDR2 YYREEE (reference sequence). CDR3 sequence (DNA): TGTGCCAGCAGCTTGGAGGGCGTTCGGGAGACCCAGTACTTC. It yields the protein CASSLEGVRETQYF.

This clonotype appeared many times. V gene TRBV29-1 combines with J gene TRBJ2-7, with D perhaps TRBD1 (5 bases). Germline V gene lookup returns CDR1 SQVTM and CDR2 ANQGSEA. V was pared by 6 bases and J by 2 bases, with 23 bases between. The CDR3 loop spans 16 amino acids. The CDR3 sequence: CSVLSWTNSGTYEQYF. The CDR3 DNA reads as TGCAGCGTACTTAGTTGGACAAATTCCGGCACCTACGAGCAGTACTTC.

The chain joins TRBV20-1 to TRBJ1-1; the D is unclear. V was pared by 3 bases and J by 1 base, with 6 bases between. Germline V gives CDR1 DFQATT, CDR2 SNEGSKA (reference sequence). This CDR3 spans 12 amino acids. The CDR3 DNA reads TGCAGTGCTAGCGACTGGAACACTGAAGCTTTCTTT. Translated, it gives CSASDWNTEAFF.

J is TRBJ2-3 and V is TRBV15; D gene unclear. The CDR3 loop spans 12 amino acids. Germline CDR1 reads LNHNV; CDR2 reads YYDKDF (reference sequence). V gave up 0 bases and J gave up 8 bases, with 6 bases separating them. The CDR3 bases are TGTGCCACCAGCAGAGAGTTGTCTACGCAGTATTTT. This gives the protein CATSRELSTQYF.

V is TRBV23-1 and J is TRBJ1-4, with 8 bases that match TRBD1. TRBV23-1 counts as an open reading frame of uncertain function. CDR3 length: 16 amino acids. Trimming cost V 2 bases and J 8 bases; bases outside gene matches: 10. The CDR3 DNA reads as TGCGCCAGCAGTCAAATCTACAGGGGGGGAAAGGAAAAACTGTTTTTT. Translating gives CASSQIYRGGKEKLFF.

This clonotype was observed at least ten times. The chain recombines TRBV29-1 with TRBJ2-7, with TRBD1 matching over 9 bases. Looked up from germline, CDR1 is SQVTM and CDR2 is ANQGSEA. The CDR3 loop spans 15 amino acids. V lost 7 bases to trimming and J lost 2 bases; unmatched junction nucleotides: 12. Here the CDR3 reads CSATGTGKSTYEQYF. The CDR3 DNA is TGCAGCGCCACGGGGACAGGGAAATCGACCTACGAGCAGTACTTC.

This clonotype was counted many times. This rearrangement joins TRBV6-1 to TRBJ2-1; 10 bases match TRBD2. The CDR3 totals 14 residues. The germline gives CDR1 MNHNS, CDR2 SASEGT. After removal of 6 bases from V and 9 bases from J, the junction contained 8 bases not matched to a gene. CDR3 loop: CASRPAGGPSEQFF. CDR3 nucleotides: TGTGCCAGCAGGCCAGCGGGGGGGCCCAGTGAGCAGTTCTTC.

This clonotype was observed a handful of times. The chain is built from TRBV20-1 and TRBJ1-4; D is unclear. V dropped 3 bases and J dropped 2 bases, with 13 bases sitting between them. Germline V lookup: CDR1 DFQATT, CDR2 SNEGSKA (reference sequence). The CDR3 extends over 15 amino acids. As DNA, the CDR3 is TGCAGTGCTAGGAATAGGCGAGCGACTAATGAAAAACTGTTTTTT. Encoded protein: CSARNRRATNEKLFF.

The table lists this clonotype with many counts. J is TRBJ2-2 and V is TRBV6-2 or TRBV6-3; D unclear. The CDR3 sequence is 13 residues long. CDR1 and CDR2 from the germline V gene are MNHEY and SVGEGT. V was shortened by 5 bases and J by 0 bases, with 4 bases between the two germline ends. As DNA, the CDR3 is TGTGCCAGCAGTGGGACGAACACCGGGGAGCTGTTTTTT. It is translated as CASSGTNTGELFF.

There are many counts of this clonotype. The gene calls are TRBV6-1 and TRBJ1-1; no clear D gene. V lost 4 bases to trimming and J lost 5 bases, with 14 bases between them. CDR1 is MNHNS, CDR2 SASEGT, per germline. This CDR3 spans 14 amino acids. CDR3 sequence (DNA): TGTGCCAGCAGTGGGGCCGGGGTACGGACTGAAGCTTTCTTT. It specifies CASSGAGVRTEAFF.

This clonotype was seen many times. The chain couples TRBV12-3 or TRBV12-4 to TRBJ2-1, with D maybe TRBD2 (6 bases). V was trimmed by 3 bases and J by 8 bases, leaving 14 bases between them. The CDR3 is 14 residues long. Written as DNA, the CDR3 is TGTGCCAGCAGTTTTAGTGGGGCTAGCGATGAGCAGTTCTTC. It codes for CASSFSGASDEQFF.

This clonotype was seen repeatedly, ten times or more. The V gene is TRBV20-1, the J gene TRBJ2-1; 10 nucleotides agree with TRBD1. Per germline, CDR1 DFQATT and CDR2 SNEGSKA (reference sequence). The CDR3 extends over 14 amino acids. After removal of 3 bases from V and 6 bases from J, the junction contained 5 bases not matched to a gene. CDR3 bases: TGCAGTGCTAGTGGATGGGACAGGGGCAATGAGCAGTTCTTC. It codes for CSASGWDRGNEQFF.

V gene TRBV28 combines with J gene TRBJ2-1, with TRBD2 matching 7 bases. V lost 5 bases, J lost 5 bases, and 12 bases stayed unmatched. Per the germline V gene, CDR1 is MDHEN and CDR2 is SYDVKM. The CDR3 spans 16 residues. The CDR3 bases are TGTGCCAGCAGTCCCGCACCTAGCGGACTCAACAATGAGCAGTTCTTC. Its protein is CASSPAPSGLNNEQFF.

The table lists this clonotype with many counts. The V gene is TRBV20-1, the J gene TRBJ2-7; D may be TRBD1 (6 bases). Germline CDR1 DFQATT, CDR2 SNEGSKA (reference sequence). Trimming took 5 bases from V and 3 from J, leaving 20 bases between them. CDR3 length: 15 amino acids. CDR3 in amino acids: CSASPGTGPVYEQYF. The DNA for the CDR3 is TGCAGTGCTTCACCCGGTACAGGGCCGGTCTACGAGCAGTACTTC.

This clonotype was detected many times. V and J are TRBV28 and TRBJ1-2, with 7 bases identical to TRBD1. From germline, CDR1 is MDHEN and CDR2 SYDVKM. The CDR3 is made up of 12 amino acids. J lost 8 bases, V lost 6 bases, and 6 bases had no gene match. Here the CDR3 reads CASSPTGLGYTF. Written as DNA, the CDR3 is TGTGCCAGCAGCCCGACAGGGCTCGGCTACACCTTC.

There are many counts of this clonotype. The J gene is TRBJ2-2, the V gene TRBV5-4; TRBD2 might be the D (5 bases). The CDR3 extends over 15 amino acids. The V and J ends lost 4 bases and 2 bases respectively, with 12 bases between them. Germline CDR1 is SGHNT and CDR2 is YYREEE (reference sequence). The CDR3 nucleotides are TGTGCCAGCAGCCAGACTACGGTTAACACCGGGGAGCTGTTTTTT. Translated, it gives CASSQTTVNTGELFF.

The chain uses TRBV14 and TRBJ2-5; D not resolved. Trimming took off 7 bases at V and 1 base at J, with 10 bases between the two ends. This CDR3 has 13 residues. CDR1 is SGHDN and CDR2 is FVKESK in the germline V gene. The CDR3 spells CASTPIGQETQYF. Written as DNA, the CDR3 is TGTGCCAGCACCCCCATAGGCCAAGAGACCCAGTACTTC.